The source of this T cell receptor beta chain is a study of blood T cell repertoires in COVID-19. Overall study context: Both acute and convalescent COVID-19 samples were obtained from the United States, Italy and Spain.

Libraries were prepared by immunoSEQ multiplex PCR; TCRdb keeps only in-frame clonotypes and omits some of them. The sample has more than 140,000 clones, around 83% seen once. This clone has just a few counts. Germline-derived CDR1 and CDR2 are LNHDA and SQIVND (reference sequence). The CDR3 spans 14 residues. The V end lost 5 bases, the J end lost 2 bases, and 13 bases lay between the germline ends. The sequenced sample was peripheral blood. The chain couples TRBV19 to TRBJ2-7, with D perhaps TRBD2 (6 bases). This sequence was found in a woman aged 50 to 65 in a cohort sampled during active or convalescent COVID-19. The CDR3 DNA follows: TGTGCCAGTAGTTCCGCTGGGGGGACCTACGAGCAGTACTTC. This codes for CASSSAGGTYEQYF.